This T cell receptor (beta chain) was captured by sequencing in a study of shared clonotypes between healthy human individuals. Original handling: There were no quality scores in the junction-only immunoSEQ sequences, so filtering differed. Assay: immunoSEQ multiplex PCR; the TCRdb copy retains only in-frame clones and omits some. From that table come the V and J calls and clone size; the DNA was used to work out D and trimming. The table shows a few million clones, with 90% to 97% occurring only once. Points on this clone: Other DNA variants within this sample encode the same CDR3.

There are 14 residues in the CDR3. The V gene lost 6 bases and the J gene lost 0 bases, with 9 bases spanning the gap. CDR1 and CDR2 (germline): LNHDA, SQIVND (reference sequence). The chain carries TRBV19 and TRBJ2-1; perhaps D is TRBD1 or TRBD2 (5 bases each). The TCR comes from a man younger than 35 in good health. The sample comprised naive CD4+ T cells sorted from blood. The sample's subset: CD45RA+ positively selected. The chain's CDR3 is CASSPGSSYNEQFF. CDR3 coding DNA: TGTGCCAGTAGCCCAGGGAGCTCCTACAATGAGCAGTTCTTC.